These 19 T cell receptor beta chains share one sample of origin, sequenced in a study of CD8+CD57+ T cells in acquired aplastic anemia. The study profiled TCR beta VDJ and CDR3 using genomic DNA as template. A single record per CDR3 protein comes from TCRdb applying MiXCR to the reads. The data contain some 150,000 distinct CDR3 sequences, approximately 52% of them singletons. The sequenced patients had an expansion of CD8+CD57+ cells seen by flow cytometry. Sequencing used sorted CD4+, CD8+, or CD8+CD57+ T cells (not recorded which) from PBMCs. The receptors here all came from a human donor with aplastic anemia.

This clonotype has a handful of counts. The V gene is TRBV29-1, the J gene TRBJ2-5; D gene ambiguous. The germline V and J ends were trimmed by 4 bases and 5 bases, with 14 bases remaining between them. CDR3 length: 13 residues. Germline CDR1 reads SQVTM; CDR2 reads ANQGSEA. The CDR3 DNA sequence: TGCAGCGTTGTAATTAACCCCGACGAGACCCAGTACTTC. Its protein is CSVVINPDETQYF.

The gene calls are TRBV4-2 and TRBJ2-7, with D hard to call. Germline CDR1 is LGHNA and CDR2 is YNFKEQ. Trimming removed 4 bases from V and 6 bases from J, with 10 bases in between. This CDR3 region has 12 residues. CDR3 nucleotide sequence: TGTGCCAGCAGCCCCCGGACGGCCGAGCAGTACTTC. Translated: CASSPRTAEQYF.

This chain joins TRBV7-3 and TRBJ2-1, with TRBD1 matching over 9 bases. Trimming removed 5 bases from V and 5 bases from J; junction bases left unmatched: 7. The CDR3 loop spans 15 amino acids. The germline V gene encodes CDR1 SGHTA and CDR2 FQGTGA. The CDR3 protein is CASSLAGTGNNEQFF. CDR3 DNA: TGTGCCAGCAGCCTCGCCGGGACAGGGAACAATGAGCAGTTCTTC.

This clonotype occurred many times. J is TRBJ2-5 and V is TRBV19; possible D gene TRBD2, 6 bases. The CDR3 contains 13 residues. Germline CDR1 LNHDA, CDR2 SQIVND (reference sequence). V was cut by 1 base and J by 5 bases, with 8 bases left in between. The CDR3 is CASSIVGGETQYF. CDR3 bases: TGTGCCAGTAGTATAGTAGGAGGGGAGACCCAGTACTTC.

This clonotype was counted a single time. The rearrangement joins TRBV20-1 to TRBJ2-7; 9 nucleotides line up with TRBD1. From germline, CDR1 is DFQATT and CDR2 SNEGSKA (reference sequence). The length of the CDR3 is 14 residues. Trimming removed 2 bases from V and 4 bases from J; junction bases left unmatched: 6. This CDR3 reads CSARTGTGKYEQYF. CDR3 sequence (DNA): TGCAGTGCTAGAACTGGGACAGGGAAATACGAGCAGTACTTC.

This clonotype was recorded many times. The chain carries TRBV7-2 and TRBJ1-2; D not resolved. V shed 4 bases and J shed 4 bases, with 13 bases lying between them. The CDR3 extends over 14 amino acids. In germline, CDR1 is SGHTA, CDR2 FQGNSA. In nucleotides, the CDR3 is TGTGCCAGCAGCTCCAGCCCCGCTCGCTATGGCTACACCTTC. It specifies CASSSSPARYGYTF.

This clonotype was found a few times. This chain links TRBV12-3 or TRBV12-4 with TRBJ1-5; D unclear. This CDR3 comprises 14 residues. Trimming removed 3 bases from V and 0 bases from J, with 6 bases in between. CDR3 amino acids: CASSFRHSNQPQHF. The CDR3, as DNA: TGTGCCAGCAGTTTCCGGCATAGCAATCAGCCCCAGCATTTT.

Worth noting for this clonotype: One base away lies a much larger clone, so this may be a sequencing read error. This chain uses TRBV9 with TRBJ2-3; the D gene is possibly TRBD2 (5 bases). Deletions cut 1 base from V and 2 bases from J, with 11 bases between. CDR1 and CDR2 from the germline V gene are SGDLS and YYNGEE. The CDR3 consists of 15 residues. The CDR3 DNA follows: TGTGCCAGCAGCGTACCCCGGGATGTCACAGATACGCAGTATTTT. It is translated as CASSVPRDVTDTQYF.

The gene calls are TRBV7-2 and TRBJ2-1; a weak D match, TRBD1 (5 bases). CDR1 and CDR2 from the germline V gene are SGHTA and FQGNSA. The V end lost 1 base, the J end lost 9 bases, and 7 bases lay between the germline ends. This CDR3 contains 12 residues. In nucleotides, the CDR3 is TGTGCCAGCAGCTTAGATCAGGGTGAGCAGTTCTTC. Its translation: CASSLDQGEQFF.

V is TRBV10-1 and J is TRBJ2-3; tentative D call: TRBD1 (6 bases). Germline V gives CDR1 WNHNN, CDR2 SYGVQD (reference sequence). Trimming took 7 bases from V and 0 from J, leaving 14 bases between them. The CDR3 covers 15 residues. The chain's CDR3 is CASNKRQGSTDTQYF. The CDR3 DNA follows: TGCGCCAGCAATAAAAGGCAGGGGAGCACAGATACGCAGTATTTT.

This clonotype appeared many times. This sequence joins TRBV19 and TRBJ2-7; 10 nucleotides align to TRBD2. This CDR3 region has 13 residues. In germline, CDR1 is LNHDA, CDR2 SQIVND (reference sequence). V trimming: 2 bases; J trimming: 5 bases; junction bases outside the gene matches: 0. DNA of the CDR3: TGTGCCAGTAGTATACTAGCGGGAGACGAGCAGTACTTC. It encodes CASSILAGDEQYF.

V gene TRBV2 combines with J gene TRBJ2-7; the match to TRBD1 covers 8 bases. This CDR3 has 14 amino acids. Germline V gene data show CDR1 as SNHLY and CDR2 as FYNNEI. V shed 0 bases and J 5 bases; nucleotides not matched to a gene: 3. CDR3 sequence (DNA): TGTGCCAGCAGTGAAGCTACACAGGGGGACGAGCAGTACTTC. Amino acids: CASSEATQGDEQYF.

In its sample, this clonotype was seen a few times. Possible read error: a much larger clone is one base away. This chain links TRBV6-5 with TRBJ1-2, with TRBD1 as a possible D gene (5 bases). Germline CDR1 MNHEY, CDR2 SVGAGI. The CDR3 totals 14 residues. This CDR3 is CASSYGRANYGYAF. Written as DNA, the CDR3 is TGTGCCAGCAGTTACGGCAGGGCCAACTATGGCTACGCCTTC.

This clonotype turned up a few times. The V and J genes are TRBV20-1 and TRBJ1-1; D is ambiguous. The germline gives CDR1 DFQATT, CDR2 SNEGSKA (reference sequence). This CDR3 comprises 11 residues. Trimming cost V 3 bases and J 4 bases, with 6 bases left between them. CDR3 loop: CSASFGTEAFF. CDR3 DNA sequence: TGCAGTGCTAGCTTTGGCACTGAAGCTTTCTTT.

This clonotype was observed a handful of times. The chain couples TRBV19 to TRBJ2-1; 15 bases map to TRBD2. This CDR3 spans 17 amino acids. Germline CDR1 is LNHDA and CDR2 is SQIVND (reference sequence). V lost 4 bases and J lost 4; bases outside the gene matches: 5. The CDR3 loop reads CASSTRTSGGAYNEQFF. The CDR3 region has the DNA TGTGCCAGTAGTACCAGGACTAGCGGGGGGGCTTACAATGAGCAGTTCTTC.

This clonotype was found many times. The chain recombines TRBV4-2 with TRBJ2-5; D is possibly TRBD1 or TRBD2 (5 bases each). This CDR3 comprises 14 residues. The V and J ends lost 2 bases and 5 bases respectively, with 12 bases between them. CDR1 LGHNA and CDR2 YNFKEQ come from the germline V gene. As DNA, the CDR3 is TGTGCCAGCAGCCAAACGAGCGAGGGGGAGACCCAGTACTTC. Translation: CASSQTSEGETQYF.

There are many counts of this clonotype. This sequence joins TRBV7-9 and TRBJ1-5, with D unclear. The V end lost 1 base, the J end lost 5 bases, and 12 bases lay between the germline ends. This CDR3 spans 15 amino acids. CDR1 SEHNR and CDR2 FQNEAQ come from the germline V gene (reference sequence). CDR3 loop: CASSLDRAGHQPQHF. In nucleotides, the CDR3 is TGTGCCAGCAGCTTAGATAGGGCAGGCCATCAGCCCCAGCATTTT.

This clonotype was seen many times. The V and J genes are TRBV6-5 and TRBJ2-7; 10 nucleotides agree with TRBD1. J gave up 1 base and V 0 bases, and 3 bases lay outside the gene matches. This CDR3 contains 16 residues. Germline V gene lookup returns CDR1 MNHEY and CDR2 SVGAGI. DNA for the CDR3: TGTGCCAGCAGTTACTCAGGGACAGGGGAATCCTACGAGCAGTACTTC. It codes for CASSYSGTGESYEQYF.

The chain uses TRBV29-1 and TRBJ2-7; no clear D gene. CDR1 and CDR2 (germline): SQVTM, ANQGSEA. V dropped 5 bases and J dropped 0 bases, with 11 bases sitting between them. The CDR3 sequence is 13 residues long. The DNA of the CDR3 is TGCAGCGTTCTCCCAAGTGGCTCCTACGAGCAGTACTTC. It codes for CSVLPSGSYEQYF.